The 29 T cell receptor beta chains below all came from one sample that was sequenced in a study of blood T cell repertoires in COVID-19. Method: immunoSEQ multiplex PCR; TCRdb's copy keeps in-frame clones and lacks some. This sample has around 370,000 clones; around 90% occur once, and the top ten carry about 6.5%. Specimen: peripheral blood. The receptors derive from a man between 18 and 29 years old with active or convalescent COVID-19.

The DNA for the CDR3 is TGCGCCAGCAGCCAAGACCGGGACAAACCCTACGAACTGTTTTTT. This encodes CASSQDRDKPYELFF. The chain employs TRBV4-3 and TRBJ1-4; weak D call: TRBD1 (6 bases). The CDR3 contains 15 residues. The germline gives CDR1 LGHNA, CDR2 YSLEER. Trimming cost V 0 bases and J 12 bases, with 17 bases left between them.

The gene calls are TRBV6-5 and TRBJ1-2; no clear D. Trimming removed 0 bases at V and 4 bases at J, with 6 bases between. The CDR3 runs 13 residues. CDR1 MNHEY and CDR2 SVGAGI come from the germline V gene. The CDR3 DNA reads TGTGCCAGCAGTTACTCGTCCAGCTATGGCTACACCTTC. It yields the protein CASSYSSSYGYTF.

The J gene is TRBJ1-5, the V gene TRBV27, with D unclear. Germline V lookup: CDR1 MNHEY, CDR2 SMNVEV (reference sequence). The CDR3 covers 15 residues. The germline V and J ends were trimmed by 2 bases and 3 bases, with 11 bases remaining between them. The CDR3 DNA is TGTGCCAGCAGTTTAAGGATAGGAGACAATCAGCCCCAGCATTTT. Amino acids: CASSLRIGDNQPQHF.

The CDR3, as DNA: TGTGCCAGCAGTCCCGAAACAGGGCCCGGTTTAAACGAGCAGTACTTC. Its protein is CASSPETGPGLNEQYF. The V call is TRBV28, the J call TRBJ2-7; possible D gene TRBD1, 6 bases. Germline CDR1 reads MDHEN; CDR2 reads SYDVKM. Trimming stripped 5 bases from V and 5 bases from J, with 22 bases between. The length of the CDR3 is 16 residues. The full variable domain, with the rest looked up from reference TRBV28 and TRBJ2-7, is DVKVTQSSRYLVKRTGEKVFLECVQDMDHENMFWYRQDPGLGLRLIYFSYDVKMKEKGDIPEGYSVSREKKERFSLILESASTNQTSMYLCASSPETGPGLNEQYFGPGTRLTVT.

The V gene is TRBV6-2 or TRBV6-3, the J gene TRBJ1-1; no clear D gene. This CDR3 comprises 13 residues. V lost 5 bases and J 4 bases, leaving 11 bases between the germline ends. Per germline, CDR1 MNHEY and CDR2 SVGEGT. The CDR3 DNA is TGTGCCAGCAGTCAAGGGAGGAGCACTGAAGCTTTCTTT. It encodes CASSQGRSTEAFF.

J is TRBJ1-2 and V is TRBV5-5, with 8 bases matching TRBD1. The CDR3 runs to 17 residues. After removal of 4 bases from V and 7 bases from J, the junction contained 18 bases not matched to a gene. Per germline, CDR1 SGHKS and CDR2 YYEKEE (reference sequence). The CDR3 nucleotides read TGTGCCAGCAGCCCGCCAGAGACAGGGGATTATCTGGTTGGCTACACCTTC. Amino acids: CASSPPETGDYLVGYTF.

This sequence joins TRBV11-1 and TRBJ2-7; 8 bases map to TRBD2. The CDR3 is 13 residues long. In germline, CDR1 is SGHAT, CDR2 FQDESV (reference sequence). The J segment lost 3 bases and the V segment lost 3 bases, leaving 1 base of the junction unmatched. The CDR3 DNA is TGTGCCAGCAGCTTGGGGACTAGCTACGAGCAGTACTTC. Its translation: CASSLGTSYEQYF.

The chain employs TRBV3-1 (or the pseudogene TRBV3-2) and TRBJ2-5; D is perhaps TRBD1 (5 bases). Germline CDR1 reads LGHDT; CDR2 reads YNNKEL (reference sequence). The ends were cut back, 1 base at V and 3 bases at J, with 9 bases in the middle. This CDR3 is built from 14 residues. The chain's CDR3 is CASSQGAGKETQYF. The CDR3 nucleotides read TGTGCCAGCAGCCAAGGGGCAGGGAAAGAGACCCAGTACTTC.

The chain has TRBV18 and TRBJ1-2, with TRBD1 identical over 8 bases. The germline V gene has CDR1 KGHSH and CDR2 LQKENI. CDR3 length: 18 residues. V lost 3 bases and J lost 4; bases outside the gene matches: 16. In nucleotides, the CDR3 is TGTGCCAGCTCACCGAATACCGGGACAGGCCTTAAGGGCTATGGCTACACCTTC. As protein: CASSPNTGTGLKGYGYTF.

This chain links TRBV27 with TRBJ1-1; D is unresolved. Trimming removed 3 bases at V and 0 bases at J, with 14 bases between. The CDR3 loop spans 16 amino acids. CDR1 and CDR2 (germline): MNHEY, SMNVEV (reference sequence). CDR3 nucleotides: TGTGCCAGCAGTTTCTCCTACAGATCTATGAACACTGAAGCTTTCTTT. Amino acids: CASSFSYRSMNTEAFF.

The chain employs TRBV11-2 and TRBJ1-4, with 10 nucleotides matching TRBD1. J gave up 3 bases and V 4 bases, and 8 bases lay outside the gene matches. This CDR3 contains 17 residues. Germline assignment: CDR1 SGHAT and CDR2 FQNNGV. The CDR3 loop is CASSSWDRGLSNEKLFF. The CDR3 coding sequence is TGTGCCAGCAGCTCCTGGGACAGGGGACTTTCTAATGAAAAACTGTTTTTT.

The chain uses TRBV6-5 and TRBJ1-2; D is unresolved. Per germline, CDR1 MNHEY and CDR2 SVGAGI. V gave up 5 bases and J gave up 2 bases, with 12 bases separating them. The CDR3 has 14 residues. The CDR3 loop reads CASSRTGLNYGYTF. For the CDR3, the DNA is TGTGCCAGCAGTCGAACGGGGTTAAACTATGGCTACACCTTC.

The rearrangement joins TRBV6-4 to TRBJ1-2; 8 nucleotides align to TRBD1. Germline CDR1 is MRHNA and CDR2 is SNTAGT. The V and J ends lost 6 bases and 2 bases, in that order; junction bases with no gene match: 8. The CDR3 is made up of 15 amino acids. The CDR3 spells CASRQDGTGNYGYTF. DNA for the CDR3: TGTGCCAGCAGACAGGACGGGACAGGCAACTATGGCTACACCTTC.

The chain carries TRBV7-6 and TRBJ2-3, with 10 positions matching TRBD1. The length of the CDR3 is 14 residues. V shed 6 bases and J 4 bases; nucleotides not matched to a gene: 4. The germline V gene encodes CDR1 SGHVS and CDR2 FNYEAQ. CDR3 loop: CASSPGQGADTQYF. The CDR3 DNA sequence: TGTGCCAGCAGTCCAGGACAGGGGGCAGATACGCAGTATTTT.

This clone was picked up one time. This chain joins TRBV7-2 and TRBJ1-5, with D unclear. The germline gives CDR1 SGHTA, CDR2 FQGNSA. CDR3 size: 13 residues. Between the trimmed V and J ends, which lost 5 bases and 6 bases, there was a span of 11 bases. The CDR3 is CASSATMSQPQHF. The CDR3 nucleotides read TGTGCCAGCAGCGCTACTATGAGTCAGCCCCAGCATTTT.

The V and J genes are TRBV5-6 and TRBJ1-5; D gene uncertain. CDR1 and CDR2 (germline): SGHDT, YYEEEE. The ends were cut back, 1 base at V and 0 bases at J, with 8 bases in the middle. The length of the CDR3 is 15 residues. The CDR3 nucleotides are TGTGCCAGCAGCTTGATACGAGATAGCAATCAGCCCCAGCATTTT. As protein: CASSLIRDSNQPQHF.

The chain has TRBV24-1 and TRBJ2-1, with 12 bases that match TRBD2. Germline V gives CDR1 KGHDR, CDR2 SFDVKD. J gave up 8 bases and V 9 bases, and 13 bases lay outside the gene matches. There are 16 residues in the CDR3. The CDR3 region has the DNA TGTGCCACCCGCGGAGGTGGCACTAGCGGGAGGTATGAGCAGTTCTTC. Amino acid sequence: CATRGGGTSGRYEQFF.

The chain employs TRBV7-2 and TRBJ1-2; D gene unclear. The CDR3 runs 14 residues. Trimming took 6 bases from V and 2 from J, leaving 13 bases between them. The germline CDR1 and CDR2 sequences are SGHTA and FQGNSA. The CDR3 coding sequence is TGTGCCAGCAGTTACCCGGGAGTAAACTATGGCTACACCTTC. This translates into CASSYPGVNYGYTF.

V and J are TRBV7-2 and TRBJ2-1; perhaps TRBD2 as D (6 bases). CDR1 SGHTA and CDR2 FQGNSA come from the germline V gene. The CDR3 covers 18 residues. V was cut by 1 base and J by 0 bases, with 16 bases left in between. CDR3 amino acids: CASSLGGTSFSSYNEQFF. CDR3 bases: TGTGCCAGCAGCTTAGGTGGCACTAGCTTCAGCTCCTACAATGAGCAGTTCTTC.

CDR3 residues: CASSSLQGAYEQYF. The CDR3 DNA sequence: TGTGCCAGCAGTTCCCTACAGGGGGCCTACGAGCAGTACTTC. The chain employs TRBV27 and TRBJ2-7; TRBD1 matches 8 bases. V lost 4 bases and J lost 2; bases outside the gene matches: 4. The length of the CDR3 is 14 residues. CDR1 is MNHEY, CDR2 SMNVEV, per germline (reference sequence).

This clone was recorded a few times. The chain has TRBV11-2 and TRBJ1-1; D unclear. The V end lost 3 bases, the J end lost 1 base, and 6 bases lay between the germline ends. CDR1 and CDR2 from the germline V gene are SGHAT and FQNNGV. This CDR3 is built from 13 residues. CDR3 coding DNA: TGTGCCAGCAGCTTTAACACGAACACTGAAGCTTTCTTT. This translates into CASSFNTNTEAFF.

On this clone: The same CDR3 is also encoded by other DNA sequences in this sample. V usage is TRBV18 and J usage is TRBJ1-1, with 8 bases aligning to TRBD1. V was clipped by 4 bases and J by 0 bases; unmatched bases: 1. This CDR3 comprises 14 residues. Germline CDR1 KGHSH, CDR2 LQKENI. The CDR3, as DNA: TGTGCCAGCTCACGGGACAGGCTGAACACTGAAGCTTTCTTT. Protein product: CASSRDRLNTEAFF.

The CDR3: CASSVNSGWEKLFF. CDR3 in DNA: TGCGCCAGCAGTGTCAACAGCGGGTGGGAAAAACTGTTTTTT. The chain employs TRBV10-1 and TRBJ1-4; D gene uncertain. CDR3 size: 14 residues. CDR1 WNHNN and CDR2 SYGVQD come from the germline V gene (reference sequence). Trimming shortened V by 4 bases and J by 8 bases, and 14 bases separated the two germline ends.

This clone has only a few counts. The sample has other DNA sequences that encode this CDR3 too. This chain connects TRBV25-1 to TRBJ2-7; tentatively, D is TRBD2 (6 bases). V lost 6 bases to trimming and J lost 4 bases, with 10 bases between them. Germline CDR1 reads MGHDK; CDR2 reads SYGVNS. This CDR3 comprises 12 residues. The CDR3 here is CASRGGSYEQYF. In nucleotides, the CDR3 is TGTGCCAGCAGGGGGGGAAGTTACGAGCAGTACTTC.

This clone appeared a single time. The V gene is TRBV18, the J gene TRBJ2-5; 8 bases fit TRBD1. V dropped 3 bases and J dropped 5; count of bases not matched to a gene: 14. Germline V gene sequence: CDR1 KGHSH, CDR2 LQKENI. This CDR3 spans 17 amino acids. In DNA form, the CDR3 reads TGTGCCAGCTCACCCAACCCGACAGGGGTGTCCTTGGAGACCCAGTACTTC. This sequence encodes CASSPNPTGVSLETQYF.

This clone was recorded a few times. Germline and junction disagree at one end, which may indicate a read error. The CDR3 DNA is TGTGCTAGCAGCACCGGACTAGCGGGATCGGGAGAGCAGTACTTC. The encoded protein is CASSTGLAGSGEQYF. V and J are TRBV7-7 and TRBJ2-7, with 12 bases that match TRBD2. The CDR3 is 15 residues long. Germline V gives CDR1 SSHAT, CDR2 FNYEAQ (reference sequence).

The chain is built from TRBV4-1 and TRBJ1-6; D may be TRBD1 (5 bases). Per germline, CDR1 MGHRA and CDR2 YSYEKL. The CDR3 has 17 amino acids. Trimming stripped 0 bases from V and 0 bases from J, with 9 bases between. The CDR3 coding sequence is TGCGCCAGCAGCCAAGATGCACAGGCCTCCTATAATTCACCCCTCCACTTT. The encoded protein is CASSQDAQASYNSPLHF.

The chain has TRBV19 and TRBJ2-1; no firm D call. The CDR3 length is 14 residues. Trimming cost V 1 base and J 5 bases, with 9 bases left between them. Germline assignment: CDR1 LNHDA and CDR2 SQIVND (reference sequence). Here the CDR3 reads CASSIGRVNNEQFF. In DNA form, the CDR3 reads TGTGCCAGTAGTATAGGAAGAGTGAACAATGAGCAGTTCTTC. The full variable domain, its missing parts supplied by reference TRBV19 and TRBJ2-1, is DGGITQSPKYLFRKEGQNVTLSCEQNLNHDAMYWYRQDPGQGLRLIYYSQIVNDFQKGDIAEGYSVSREKKESFPLTVTSAQKNPTAFYLCASSIGRVNNEQFFGPGTRLTVL.

V usage is TRBV7-2 and J usage is TRBJ1-2; D gene ambiguous. The CDR3 sequence is 17 residues long. Germline V gives CDR1 SGHTA, CDR2 FQGNSA. V gave up 7 bases and J gave up 2 bases, with 23 bases separating them. CDR3 nucleotide sequence: TGTGCCAGCAACAAACCCTTCGAGGCGGCACCCAACTATGGCTACACCTTC. Its protein product is CASNKPFEAAPNYGYTF.